The 7 T cell receptor beta chains listed next were all sequenced from one sample in a study of T cell responses to AZD1222 COVID-19 vaccine. Only in-frame clones appear in the TCRdb table, and some are missing; sequencing was by immunoSEQ multiplex PCR. The repertoire holds over 150,000 clones, roughly nine tenths seen once, with approximately 5.1% in the top ten. Sequencing used peripheral blood, obtained on day 0 of MenACWY control vaccination. These receptors came from an adult in good health.

The chain links TRBV5-1 to TRBJ2-3; maybe TRBD1 (6 bases). Germline CDR1 reads SGHRS; CDR2 reads YFSETQ. The CDR3 totals 14 residues. Deletions cut 1 base from V and 4 bases from J, with 10 bases between. CDR3 sequence: CASSLRQGPDTQYF. In nucleotides, the CDR3 is TGCGCCAGCAGCTTGAGGCAGGGGCCAGATACGCAGTATTTT.

This clone showed up just a few times. The chain links TRBV5-1 to TRBJ2-3, with D perhaps matching TRBD1 or TRBD2 (5 bases each). Germline values: CDR1 SGHRS, CDR2 YFSETQ. V was cut by 7 bases and J by 6 bases, with 21 bases left in between. The CDR3 consists of 15 residues. This CDR3 reads CASRRLGDLWDTQYF. Written as DNA, the CDR3 is TGCGCCAGCCGCCGTTTAGGGGACCTCTGGGATACGCAGTATTTT.

The chain joins TRBV27 to TRBJ2-1, with 14 bases that match TRBD2. Germline loops: CDR1 MNHEY, CDR2 SMNVEV (reference sequence). With 5 bases clipped from V and 0 bases from J, the junction kept 9 bases outside the gene matches. The CDR3 length is 19 residues. The CDR3 reads CASSRPGLAGASSYNEQFF. CDR3 DNA: TGTGCCAGCAGTCGGCCGGGACTAGCGGGGGCAAGCTCCTACAATGAGCAGTTCTTC.

The genes are TRBV12-5 and TRBJ1-1; D unresolved. Germline V gene data show CDR1 as LGHNT and CDR2 as FRNRAP. Trimming left V 5 bases short and J 0 bases short, with 10 bases between. This CDR3 region has 14 residues. The chain's CDR3 is CASGVRRLNTEAFF. The CDR3 region has the DNA TGTGCTAGTGGTGTGAGACGGTTGAACACTGAAGCTTTCTTT.

This clone showed up just a few times. This chain connects TRBV7-9 to TRBJ2-1; TRBD2 matches at 9 bases. Germline values: CDR1 SEHNR, CDR2 FQNEAQ (reference sequence). CDR3 length equals 14 residues. V shed 2 bases, J shed 9 bases, and the junction held 5 bases outside the gene matches. The CDR3 DNA reads as TGTGCCAGCAGCTTATCGGGGACTAGCCTTGAGCAGTTCTTC. Encoded protein: CASSLSGTSLEQFF.

The chain couples TRBV7-9 to TRBJ2-4, with 7 bases fitting TRBD1. The CDR3 extends over 16 amino acids. The ends lost 5 bases at V and 1 base at J; junction bases unmatched: 8. CDR1 and CDR2 (germline): SEHNR, FQNEAQ (reference sequence). The CDR3 sequence is CASSLQGPGAKNIQYF. The DNA of the CDR3 is TGTGCCAGCAGCCTACAGGGGCCTGGGGCCAAAAACATTCAGTACTTC.

A single count supports this clone. The rearrangement links TRBV12-5 to TRBJ1-2; 8 positions agree with TRBD1. Looked up from germline, CDR1 is LGHNT and CDR2 is FRNRAP. The V gene end was trimmed by 2 bases and the J gene end by 4 bases; junction bases not matched to a gene: 3. This CDR3 spans 14 amino acids. DNA for the CDR3: TGTGCTAGTGGTTTGTCCGGGACAGGCTATGGCTACACCTTC. It yields the protein CASGLSGTGYGYTF.